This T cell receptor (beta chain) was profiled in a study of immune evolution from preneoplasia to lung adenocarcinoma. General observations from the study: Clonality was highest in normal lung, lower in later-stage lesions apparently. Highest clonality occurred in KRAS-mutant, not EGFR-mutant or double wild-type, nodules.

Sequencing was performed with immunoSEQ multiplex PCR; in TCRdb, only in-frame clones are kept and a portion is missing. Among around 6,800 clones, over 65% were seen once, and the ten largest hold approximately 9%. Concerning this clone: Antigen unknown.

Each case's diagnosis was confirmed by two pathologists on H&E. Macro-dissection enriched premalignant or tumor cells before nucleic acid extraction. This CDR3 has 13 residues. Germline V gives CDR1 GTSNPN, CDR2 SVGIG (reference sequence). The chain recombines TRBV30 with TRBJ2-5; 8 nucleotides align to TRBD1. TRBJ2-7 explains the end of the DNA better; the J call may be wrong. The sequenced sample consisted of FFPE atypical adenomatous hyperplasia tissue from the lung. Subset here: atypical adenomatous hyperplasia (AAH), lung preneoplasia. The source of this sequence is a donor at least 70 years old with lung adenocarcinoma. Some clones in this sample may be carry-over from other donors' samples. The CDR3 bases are TGTGCCTGGAACAGGGGGATCTCCTACGAGCAGTACTTC. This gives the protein CAWNRGISYEQYF.